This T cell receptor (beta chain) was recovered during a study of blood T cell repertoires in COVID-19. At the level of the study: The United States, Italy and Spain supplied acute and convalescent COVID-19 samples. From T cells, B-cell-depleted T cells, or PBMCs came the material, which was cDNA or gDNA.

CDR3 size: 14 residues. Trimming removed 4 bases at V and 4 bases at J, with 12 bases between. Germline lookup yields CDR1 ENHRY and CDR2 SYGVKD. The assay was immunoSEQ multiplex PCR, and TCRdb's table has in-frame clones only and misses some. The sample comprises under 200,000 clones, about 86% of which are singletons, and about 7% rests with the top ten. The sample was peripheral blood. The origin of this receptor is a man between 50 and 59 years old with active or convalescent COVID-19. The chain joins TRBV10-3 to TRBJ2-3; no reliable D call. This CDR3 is CAISGVGKADTQYF. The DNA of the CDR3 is TGTGCCATCAGTGGAGTGGGCAAGGCAGATACGCAGTATTTT.